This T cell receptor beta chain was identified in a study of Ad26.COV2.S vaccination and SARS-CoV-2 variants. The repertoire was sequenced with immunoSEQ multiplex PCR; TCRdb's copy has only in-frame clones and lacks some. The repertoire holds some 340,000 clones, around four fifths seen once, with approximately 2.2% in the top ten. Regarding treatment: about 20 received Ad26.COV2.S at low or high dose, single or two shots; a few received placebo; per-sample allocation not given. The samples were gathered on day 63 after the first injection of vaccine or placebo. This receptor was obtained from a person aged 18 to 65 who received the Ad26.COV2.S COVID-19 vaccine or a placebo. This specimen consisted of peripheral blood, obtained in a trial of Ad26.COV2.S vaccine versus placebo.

CDR3 sequence reads: CASSFLGRTETYEQYF. CDR3 coding DNA: TGTGCCAGCAGTTTTTTAGGCCGCACTGAGACTTACGAGCAGTACTTC. V is TRBV28 and J is TRBJ2-7; D unclear. Germline CDR1 MDHEN, CDR2 SYDVKM. The CDR3 runs 16 residues. Trimming stripped 3 bases from V and 4 bases from J, with 19 bases between.